Each of the 16 T cell receptor beta chains below was sequenced from the same sample in a study of blood T cells in healthy people across ages. For the second PCR, which ran for roughly 7 to 11 cycles, a sample-barcoded 5' primer and a J-beta primer mix were used. TCRdb recomputed calls from the 5' RACE reads with MiXCR, one row per CDR3 protein. Here the sample spans 500,000 to 550,000 distinct CDR3 sequences, about 25% being singletons. A further study also used this sample, focusing on T cells of mothers and their children.

The sample was blood. These receptors were collected from a boy younger than 18 in good health.

V gene TRBV4-3 combines with J gene TRBJ2-5; 7 nucleotides align to TRBD2. Near its end, the DNA agrees better with TRBJ2-7, so the J call may be wrong. Germline CDR1 and CDR2: LGHNA and YSLEER. The CDR3 is 17 amino acids. The CDR3 loop reads CASSQGVSRTSQHEQYF. In nucleotides, the CDR3 is TGCGCCAGCAGCCAAGGGGTTTCGAGGACTAGTCAGCACGAGCAGTACTTC.

The chain uses TRBV5-1 and TRBJ2-4; 9 bases map to TRBD1. The CDR3 extends over 15 amino acids. Germline CDR1 and CDR2: SGHRS and YFSETQ. Trimming at V came to 4 bases and at J to 1 base, leaving 3 bases not matched to a gene. CDR3 DNA: TGCGCCAGCAGCAGTGGACAGGGGGCCAAAAACATTCAGTACTTC. Protein product: CASSSGQGAKNIQYF.

In its sample, this clonotype was seen many times. The J gene is TRBJ2-5, the V gene TRBV10-3; 16 positions agree with TRBD2. Germline assignment: CDR1 ENHRY and CDR2 SYGVKD. CDR3 size: 16 residues. V lost 6 bases and J lost 4; bases outside the gene matches: 5. CDR3 DNA sequence: TGTGCCATCAGCGGGACTAGCGGGAGGGCCGGAGAGACCCAGTACTTC. This codes for CAISGTSGRAGETQYF.

This clonotype appeared a few times. The chain combines TRBV7-9 with TRBJ2-5; TRBD2 agrees at 10 bases. The last part of the DNA fits TRBJ2-1 better; the J call may be wrong. This CDR3 is built from 17 residues. Germline CDR1 SEHNR, CDR2 FQNEAQ (reference sequence). The CDR3 loop reads CASSLARAGGCDNEQFF. In nucleotides, the CDR3 is TGTGCCAGCAGCTTAGCGCGAGCGGGGGGGTGCGACAATGAGCAGTTCTTC.

Turning to this clonotype: Because it lacks the conserved phenylalanine or tryptophan at the end, this CDR3 is likely a read error. The CDR3 DNA reads TGCGCCAGCAGCCTTCCCCGGACTAGCGGGAGCGATGAGCAGTTCTCC. It translates to CASSLPRTSGSDEQFS. V and J are TRBV5-1 and TRBJ2-5, with 13 nucleotides matching TRBD2. The DNA end is a closer match to TRBJ2-1, so the J assignment may be wrong. Germline values: CDR1 SGHRS, CDR2 YFSETQ. The CDR3 has 16 residues.

The table lists this clonotype with many counts. This chain links TRBV20-1 with TRBJ1-1, with D hard to call. The V end lost 0 bases, the J end lost 1 base, and 12 bases lay between the germline ends. This CDR3 spans 15 amino acids. Germline values: CDR1 DFQATT, CDR2 SNEGSKA (reference sequence). CDR3 region: CSARDSSTQNTEAFF. The CDR3, as DNA: TGCAGTGCTAGAGACAGCTCCACCCAGAACACTGAAGCTTTCTTT.

This clonotype was picked up many times. The chain couples TRBV20-1 to TRBJ2-5; 16 nucleotides align to TRBD2. The CDR3 runs to 15 residues. After removal of 3 bases from V and 7 bases from J, the junction contained 5 bases not matched to a gene. Looked up from germline, CDR1 is DFQATT and CDR2 is SNEGSKA (reference sequence). CDR3 loop: CSARGLAGGRVTQYF. CDR3 sequence (DNA): TGCAGTGCTAGGGGACTAGCGGGGGGGCGGGTGACCCAGTACTTC.

The genes are TRBV15 and TRBJ2-1; D could derive from TRBD1 or TRBD2 (5 bases each). The germline CDR1 and CDR2 sequences are LNHNV and YYDKDF (reference sequence). CDR3 size: 15 residues. Trimming removed 3 bases at V and 1 base at J, with 10 bases between. The CDR3 DNA follows: TGTGCCACCAGCAGCGGGGCTAGGTCCTACAATGAGCAGTTCTTC. It specifies CATSSGARSYNEQFF.

This clonotype was detected ten times or more. The chain joins TRBV28 to TRBJ2-7, with D perhaps assigned TRBD1 or TRBD2 (5 bases each). Trimming took 0 bases from V and 3 from J, leaving 12 bases between them. Germline V CDR1 and CDR2: MDHEN, SYDVKM. The CDR3 is 15 amino acids. CDR3: CASSLWGERVYEQYF. CDR3 DNA sequence: TGTGCCAGCAGTTTATGGGGGGAACGAGTCTACGAGCAGTACTTC.

The chain recombines TRBV7-9 with TRBJ1-5; D is ambiguous. Germline CDR1 and CDR2: SEHNR and FQNEAQ (reference sequence). The CDR3 is made up of 15 amino acids. V lost 6 bases to trimming and J lost 3 bases, with 15 bases between them. The CDR3 DNA reads TGTGCCAGCAGTGTCGGTTCGTACTCCAATCAGCCCCAGCATTTT. Protein sequence: CASSVGSYSNQPQHF.

This clonotype turned up a few times. The chain carries TRBV5-6 and TRBJ1-2; 9 bases match TRBD1. CDR3 length: 13 residues. Germline-derived CDR1 and CDR2 are SGHDT and YYEEEE. The V and J ends lost 5 bases and 4 bases, in that order; junction bases with no gene match: 3. The CDR3 spells CASRGTGPYGYTF. The CDR3 coding sequence is TGTGCCAGCAGAGGGACAGGGCCCTATGGCTACACCTTC.

A few counts support this clonotype. The chain employs TRBV2 and TRBJ2-7; TRBD2 matches 11 bases. With V trimmed by 6 bases and J by 4 bases, 8 bases remained unmatched. Germline V lookup: CDR1 SNHLY, CDR2 FYNNEI. The CDR3 sequence is 15 residues long. The CDR3 sequence is CASRPTSGRRYEQYF. The CDR3 coding sequence is TGTGCCAGCAGACCTACTAGCGGGAGAAGATACGAGCAGTACTTC.

This chain links TRBV27 with TRBJ2-1, with 10 bases fitting TRBD2. Trimming cost V 5 bases and J 4 bases; bases outside gene matches: 17. From germline, CDR1 is MNHEY and CDR2 SMNVEV (reference sequence). This CDR3 is 19 amino acids long. DNA for the CDR3: TGTGCCAGCAGTCCACTTGGGAGCGGGAGGGGTCTGGGATACAATGAGCAGTTCTTC. This translates into CASSPLGSGRGLGYNEQFF.

The chain uses TRBV27 and TRBJ2-5; 11 positions agree with TRBD1. TRBJ2-7 matches the DNA end more closely, so the J call is doubtful. Germline loops: CDR1 MNHEY, CDR2 SMNVEV (reference sequence). The CDR3 extends over 16 amino acids. The CDR3 DNA follows: TGTGCCAGCAGTTACGTGGGGACAGGGGGTTCGTACGAGCAGTACTTC. The encoded protein is CASSYVGTGGSYEQYF.

The chain employs TRBV5-1 and TRBJ2-5; D is ambiguous. The J call may be wrong; the DNA end is better matched by TRBJ2-7. Germline V lookup: CDR1 SGHRS, CDR2 YFSETQ. The length of the CDR3 is 13 residues. This CDR3 is CASSRGSGYEQYF. In DNA form, the CDR3 reads TGCGCCAGCAGTCGTGGGTCGGGCTACGAGCAGTACTTC.

This clonotype has more than one count but fewer than ten. This sequence joins TRBV2 and TRBJ2-7; D gene unclear. Trimming took off 5 bases at V and 9 bases at J, with 17 bases between the two ends. Germline CDR1 is SNHLY and CDR2 is FYNNEI. This CDR3 region has 13 residues. This CDR3 reads CASSYSSGPRQYF. The CDR3 region has the DNA TGTGCCAGCAGTTACAGTTCAGGTCCTCGGCAGTACTTC.